What follows are 13 T cell receptor beta chains derived from one specimen sequenced in a study of blood T cells in healthy people across ages. Then a second PCR, running roughly 7 to 11 cycles, was carried out with a sample-barcoded 5' primer and a J-beta primer mix. Each CDR3 protein gets one entry after TCRdb re-called the 5' RACE reads with MiXCR. Of over 950,000 distinct CDR3 sequences listed, roughly 51% are singletons. Sequenced input: blood. These receptors came from a woman aged 55-70 years in good health.

This clonotype was counted only a few times. The chain employs TRBV6-6 and TRBJ1-4; 10 nucleotides align to TRBD1. The junction had 4 bases not matched to a gene; V was cut back by 5 bases and J by 7 bases. Germline V lookup: CDR1 MNHNY, CDR2 SVGAGI (reference sequence). The CDR3 runs to 14 residues. The CDR3 DNA reads TGTGCCAGCAGTCAGGACAGGGGGTCTGAAAAACTGTTTTTT. Translation gives CASSQDRGSEKLFF.

The J gene is TRBJ2-1, the V gene TRBV3-1; D is undetermined. Deletions cut 3 bases from V and 10 bases from J, with 7 bases between. This CDR3 contains 11 residues. Per the germline V gene, CDR1 is LGHDT and CDR2 is YNNKEL (reference sequence). The DNA of the CDR3 is TGTGCCAGCAGCCAGATCCAGGAGCAGTTCTTC. Encoded protein: CASSQIQEQFF.

A remark on this clonotype: With a much larger clone just one base away, this may be a read error. The J gene is TRBJ1-1, the V gene TRBV2; 8 positions match TRBD1. Unmatched junction bases numbered 9, after V lost 11 bases and J lost 4 bases. Germline CDR1 and CDR2: SNHLY and FYNNEI. This CDR3 region has 13 residues. CDR3 nucleotide sequence: TGTGCCGGACAGGGCGTCGGGAGCACTGAAGCTTTCTTT. This translates into CAGQGVGSTEAFF.

This clonotype was counted between two and nine times. Sequence at one end of the junction differs from germline and may be a read error. This chain joins TRBV7-2 and TRBJ2-3; the match to TRBD1 covers 7 bases. The CDR3 is 13 residues long. Germline V gene data show CDR1 as SGHTA and CDR2 as FQGNSA. This CDR3 reads CAGRPTGVHGEYF. For the CDR3, the DNA is TGTGCCGGCAGACCTACAGGGGTCCACGGGGAGTATTTT.

The chain combines TRBV27 with TRBJ2-7; possibly TRBD1 for D (5 bases). The CDR3 is 15 amino acids. Trimming took 4 bases from V and 4 from J, leaving 17 bases between them. The germline V gene encodes CDR1 MNHEY and CDR2 SMNVEV (reference sequence). CDR3 sequence (DNA): TGTGCCAGCAGTTCCGCGGTGGGGCCGGTATACGAGCAGTACTTC. The encoded protein is CASSSAVGPVYEQYF.

V is TRBV6-2 or TRBV6-3 and J is TRBJ1-2; the match to TRBD1 covers 7 bases. The CDR3 covers 17 residues. Looked up from germline, CDR1 is MNHEY and CDR2 is SVGEGT. V dropped 5 bases and J dropped 4; count of bases not matched to a gene: 16. The chain's CDR3 is CASSDGTAQTFGYGYTF. The CDR3 DNA follows: TGTGCCAGCAGTGATGGGACAGCCCAAACCTTTGGCTATGGCTACACCTTC.

V is TRBV2 and J is TRBJ2-3; D not certain. The length of the CDR3 is 13 residues. V lost 7 bases, J lost 2 bases, and 10 bases lay in between. Looked up from germline, CDR1 is SNHLY and CDR2 is FYNNEI. The CDR3: CASMARVTDTQYF. The CDR3 region has the DNA TGTGCCAGCATGGCAAGGGTCACAGATACGCAGTATTTT.

The chain recombines TRBV27 with TRBJ2-1; D unclear. V shed 7 bases and J shed 3 bases, with 16 bases lying between them. CDR1 is MNHEY and CDR2 is SMNVEV in the germline V gene (reference sequence). The CDR3 covers 15 residues. Here the CDR3 reads CASMKLGTSYNEQFF. DNA of the CDR3: TGTGCCAGCATGAAGTTGGGAACAAGCTACAATGAGCAGTTCTTC.

The gene calls are TRBV16 and TRBJ2-6, with D tentatively TRBD1 (6 bases). V lost 2 bases to trimming and J lost 2 bases, with 7 bases between them. The germline gives CDR1 KGHSY, CDR2 FQNENV. This CDR3 contains 15 residues. The CDR3 coding sequence is TGTGCCAGCAGCCAACACAGGGCTGGGGCCAACGTCCTGACTTTC. Residues: CASSQHRAGANVLTF.

This clonotype was recorded once. This may arise from a read error, as a much more abundant clone is one base away. This sequence joins TRBV2 and TRBJ2-7; TRBD1 matches 8 bases. This CDR3 region has 15 residues. V trimming: 0 bases; J trimming: 5 bases; junction bases outside the gene matches: 6. In germline, CDR1 is SNHLY, CDR2 FYNNEI. The CDR3 reads CASSEATRGLNEQYF. DNA for the CDR3: TGTGCCAGCAGTGAAGCGACCAGGGGGCTCAACGAGCAGTACTTC.

This clonotype has a handful of counts. The genes are TRBV7-9 and TRBJ2-7, with D possibly being TRBD2 (6 bases). The CDR3 covers 14 residues. V shed 4 bases and J shed 5 bases, with 15 bases lying between them. The germline V gene encodes CDR1 SEHNR and CDR2 FQNEAQ (reference sequence). CDR3 nucleotides: TGTGCCAGCAGCTGGAGGGTTGGCGTCGACGAGCAGTACTTC. Its translation is CASSWRVGVDEQYF. Based on the CDR3 plus reference TRBV7-9 and TRBJ2-7, the full variable domain is DTGVSQNPRHKITKRGQNVTFRCDPISEHNRLYWYRQTLGQGPEFLTYFQNEAQLEKSRLLSDRFSAERPKGSFSTLEIQRTEQGDSAMYLCASSWRVGVDEQYFGPGTRLTVT.

V is TRBV20-1 and J is TRBJ2-5; a weak D match, TRBD2 (6 bases). V was trimmed by 1 base and J by 3 bases, leaving 15 bases between them. There are 15 residues in the CDR3. The germline V gene encodes CDR1 DFQATT and CDR2 SNEGSKA (reference sequence). CDR3 residues: CSARVGFWGEETQYF. The CDR3 DNA is TGCAGTGCTAGAGTCGGGTTTTGGGGGGAAGAGACCCAGTACTTC.

The J gene is TRBJ1-5, the V gene TRBV18; D may be TRBD1 (5 bases). The CDR3 is 16 residues long. CDR1 KGHSH and CDR2 LQKENI come from the germline V gene. V was pared by 2 bases and J by 5 bases, with 16 bases between. The CDR3 here is CASSPSGRGRHQPQHF. The CDR3, as DNA: TGTGCCAGCTCACCATCGGGGCGGGGGAGGCATCAGCCCCAGCATTTT.